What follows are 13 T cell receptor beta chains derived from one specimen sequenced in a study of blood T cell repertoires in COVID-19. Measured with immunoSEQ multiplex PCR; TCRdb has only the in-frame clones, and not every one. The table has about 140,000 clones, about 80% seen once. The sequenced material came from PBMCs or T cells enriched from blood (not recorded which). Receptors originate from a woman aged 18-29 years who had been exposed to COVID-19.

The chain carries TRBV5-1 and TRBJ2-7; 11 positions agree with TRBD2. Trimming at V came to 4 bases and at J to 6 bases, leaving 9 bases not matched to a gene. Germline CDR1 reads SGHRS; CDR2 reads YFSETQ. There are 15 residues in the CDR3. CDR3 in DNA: TGCGCCAGCAGCCGATTTAGCGGGAGGGTGTCCGAGCAGTACTTC. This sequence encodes CASSRFSGRVSEQYF.

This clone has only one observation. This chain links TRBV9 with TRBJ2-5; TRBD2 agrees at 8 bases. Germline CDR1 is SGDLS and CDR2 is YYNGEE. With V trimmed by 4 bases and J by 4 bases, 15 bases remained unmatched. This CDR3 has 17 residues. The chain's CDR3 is CASSLGLEREMSETQYF. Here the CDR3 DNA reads TGTGCCAGCAGCCTCGGGTTGGAGCGGGAGATGTCAGAGACCCAGTACTTC.

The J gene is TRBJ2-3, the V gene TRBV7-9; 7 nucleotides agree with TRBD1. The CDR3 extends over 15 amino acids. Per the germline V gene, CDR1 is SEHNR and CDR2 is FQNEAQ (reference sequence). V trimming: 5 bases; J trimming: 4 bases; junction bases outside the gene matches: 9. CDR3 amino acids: CASSPRGGVSDTQYF. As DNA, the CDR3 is TGTGCCAGCAGCCCGAGAGGGGGCGTCTCAGATACGCAGTATTTT.

CDR3 protein: CSVDQGDYGYTF. CDR3 in DNA: TGCAGCGTTGACCAGGGGGACTATGGCTACACCTTC. The genes are TRBV29-1 and TRBJ1-2, with TRBD1 matching 7 bases. Germline loops: CDR1 SQVTM, CDR2 ANQGSEA. The CDR3 consists of 12 residues. The J segment lost 3 bases and the V segment lost 3 bases, leaving 1 base of the junction unmatched.

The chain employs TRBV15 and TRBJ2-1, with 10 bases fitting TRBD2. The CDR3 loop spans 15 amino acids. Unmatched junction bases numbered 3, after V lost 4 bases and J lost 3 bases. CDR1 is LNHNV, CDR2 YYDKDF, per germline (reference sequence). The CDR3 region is CATSTGLALYNEQFF. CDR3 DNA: TGTGCCACCAGCACGGGACTAGCGCTCTACAATGAGCAGTTCTTC.

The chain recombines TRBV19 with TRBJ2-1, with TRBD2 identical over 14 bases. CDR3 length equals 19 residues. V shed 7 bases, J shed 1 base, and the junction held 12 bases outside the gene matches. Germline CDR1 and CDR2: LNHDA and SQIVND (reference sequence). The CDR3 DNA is TGTGCCAGTAAGAAAACTCCGACTAGCGGGAGGGGGTCCTACAATGAGCAGTTCTTC. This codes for CASKKTPTSGRGSYNEQFF.

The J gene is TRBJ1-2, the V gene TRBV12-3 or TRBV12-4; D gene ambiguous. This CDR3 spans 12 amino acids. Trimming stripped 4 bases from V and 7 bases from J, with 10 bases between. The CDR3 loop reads CASSSEPLGYTF. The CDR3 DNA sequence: TGTGCCAGCAGTTCAGAACCTCTTGGCTACACCTTC.

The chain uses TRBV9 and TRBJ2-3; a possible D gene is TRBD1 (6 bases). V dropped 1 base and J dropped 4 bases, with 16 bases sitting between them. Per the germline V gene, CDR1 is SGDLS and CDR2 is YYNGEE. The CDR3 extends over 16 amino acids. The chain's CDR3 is CASSVMSGAPSDTQYF. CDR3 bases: TGTGCCAGCAGCGTAATGTCAGGGGCCCCGTCAGATACGCAGTATTTT. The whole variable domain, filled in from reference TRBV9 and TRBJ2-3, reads DSGVTQTPKHLITATGQRVTLRCSPRSGDLSVYWYQQSLDQGLQFLIQYYNGEERAKGNILERFSAQQFPDLHSELNLSSLELGDSALYFCASSVMSGAPSDTQYFGPGTRLTVL.

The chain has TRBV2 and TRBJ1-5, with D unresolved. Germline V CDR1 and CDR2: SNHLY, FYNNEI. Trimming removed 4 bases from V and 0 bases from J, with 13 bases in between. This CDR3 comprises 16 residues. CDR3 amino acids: CASSVESFYSNQPQHF. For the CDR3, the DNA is TGTGCCAGCAGTGTTGAGTCCTTTTATAGCAATCAGCCCCAGCATTTT.

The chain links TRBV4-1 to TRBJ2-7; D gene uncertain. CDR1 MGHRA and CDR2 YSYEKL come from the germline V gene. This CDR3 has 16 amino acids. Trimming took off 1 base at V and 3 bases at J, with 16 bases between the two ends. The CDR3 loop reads CASSQASNLGGYEQYF. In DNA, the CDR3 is TGCGCCAGCAGCCAAGCCTCGAACTTAGGCGGCTACGAGCAGTACTTC.

CDR3 DNA sequence: TGTGCCAGCAGGGTAGCGGGAAGCTCCTACAATGAGCAGTTCTTC. This codes for CASRVAGSSYNEQFF. The rearrangement uses TRBV6-5 and TRBJ2-1, with 8 positions matching TRBD2. Germline assignment: CDR1 MNHEY and CDR2 SVGAGI. This CDR3 is built from 15 residues. With V trimmed by 6 bases and J by 0 bases, 4 bases remained unmatched.

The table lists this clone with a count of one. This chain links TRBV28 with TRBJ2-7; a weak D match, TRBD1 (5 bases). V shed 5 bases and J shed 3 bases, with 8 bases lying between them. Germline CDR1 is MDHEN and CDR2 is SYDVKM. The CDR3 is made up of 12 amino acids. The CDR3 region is CASSTTDYEQYF. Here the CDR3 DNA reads TGTGCCAGCAGTACGACAGACTACGAGCAGTACTTC.

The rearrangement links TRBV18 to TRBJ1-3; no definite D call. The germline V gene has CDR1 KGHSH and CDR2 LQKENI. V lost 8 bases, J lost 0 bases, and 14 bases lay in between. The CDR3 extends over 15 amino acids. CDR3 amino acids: CASNERQGSGNTIYF. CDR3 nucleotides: TGTGCCAGCAACGAAAGACAAGGCTCTGGAAACACCATATATTTT.